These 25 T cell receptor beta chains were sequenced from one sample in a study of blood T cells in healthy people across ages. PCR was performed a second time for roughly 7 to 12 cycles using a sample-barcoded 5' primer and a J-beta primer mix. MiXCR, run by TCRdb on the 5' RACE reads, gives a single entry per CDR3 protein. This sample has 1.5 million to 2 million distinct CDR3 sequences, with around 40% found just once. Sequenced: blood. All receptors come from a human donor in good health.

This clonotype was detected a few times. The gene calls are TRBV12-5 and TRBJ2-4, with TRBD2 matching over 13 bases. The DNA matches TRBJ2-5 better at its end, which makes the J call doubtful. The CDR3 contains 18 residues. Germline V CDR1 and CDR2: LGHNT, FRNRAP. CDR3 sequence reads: CASGLVGYGTSGEETQYF. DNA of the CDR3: TGTGCTAGTGGTTTGGTTGGCTACGGGACTAGCGGGGAAGAGACCCAGTACTTC.

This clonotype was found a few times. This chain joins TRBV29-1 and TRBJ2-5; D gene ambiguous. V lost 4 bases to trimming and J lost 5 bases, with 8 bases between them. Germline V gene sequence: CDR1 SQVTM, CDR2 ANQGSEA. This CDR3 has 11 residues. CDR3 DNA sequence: TGCAGCGTTGGGACCGTGGAGACCCAGTACTTC. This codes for CSVGTVETQYF.

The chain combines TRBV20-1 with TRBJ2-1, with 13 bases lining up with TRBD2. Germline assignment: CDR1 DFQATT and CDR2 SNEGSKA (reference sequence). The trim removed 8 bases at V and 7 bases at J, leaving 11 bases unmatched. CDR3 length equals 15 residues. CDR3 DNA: TGCAGTTCCGGGACTAGCGGGGCCAGCGGGAATGAGCAGTTCTTC. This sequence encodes CSSGTSGASGNEQFF.

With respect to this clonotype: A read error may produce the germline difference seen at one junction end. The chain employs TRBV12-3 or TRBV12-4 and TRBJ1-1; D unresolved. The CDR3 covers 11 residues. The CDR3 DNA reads TGTGCCAGCAGTGTGTTCGCTGAGGCTTTCTTT. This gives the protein CASSVFAEAFF.

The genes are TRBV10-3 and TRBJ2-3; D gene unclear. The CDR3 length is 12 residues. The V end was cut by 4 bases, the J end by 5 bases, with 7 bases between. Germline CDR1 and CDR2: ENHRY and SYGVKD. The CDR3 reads CAISVPQDTQYF. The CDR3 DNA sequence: TGTGCCATCAGTGTGCCCCAAGATACGCAGTATTTT.

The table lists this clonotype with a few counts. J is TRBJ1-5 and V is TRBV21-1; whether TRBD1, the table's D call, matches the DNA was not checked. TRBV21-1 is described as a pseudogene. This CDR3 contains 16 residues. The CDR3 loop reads CASSLRQGDSNQPQHF. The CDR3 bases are TGTGCCAGCAGCTTGCGACAGGGTGATAGCAATCAGCCCCAGCATTTT.

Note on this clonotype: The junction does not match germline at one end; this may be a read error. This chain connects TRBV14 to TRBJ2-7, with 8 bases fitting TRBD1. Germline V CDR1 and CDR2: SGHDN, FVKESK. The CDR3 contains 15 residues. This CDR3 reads CASGQGQGELNEQYF. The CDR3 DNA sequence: TGTGCCAGCGGCCAAGGACAGGGAGAACTAAACGAGCAGTACTTC.

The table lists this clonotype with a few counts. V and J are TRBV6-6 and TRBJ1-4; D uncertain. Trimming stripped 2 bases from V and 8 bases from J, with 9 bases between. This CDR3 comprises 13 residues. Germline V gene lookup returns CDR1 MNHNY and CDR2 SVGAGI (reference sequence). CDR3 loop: CASSYRSGEKLFF. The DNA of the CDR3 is TGTGCCAGCAGTTACAGGAGTGGGGAAAAACTGTTTTTT.

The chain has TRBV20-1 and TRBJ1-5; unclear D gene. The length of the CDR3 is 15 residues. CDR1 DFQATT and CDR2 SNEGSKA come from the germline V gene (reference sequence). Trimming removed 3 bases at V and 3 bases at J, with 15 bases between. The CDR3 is CSASPGWDSNQPQHF. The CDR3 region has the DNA TGCAGTGCTAGTCCTGGTTGGGATTCCAATCAGCCCCAGCATTTT.

The CDR3 protein is CASSLAPGGNTDTQYF. CDR3 nucleotide sequence: TGTGCCAGCAGCTTAGCGCCCGGGGGGAACACAGATACGCAGTATTTT. The rearrangement joins TRBV7-2 to TRBJ2-3, with 7 bases lining up with TRBD2. V was pared by 0 bases and J by 2 bases, with 5 bases of the junction left unmatched. Germline-derived CDR1 and CDR2 are SGHTA and FQGNSA. This CDR3 contains 16 residues.

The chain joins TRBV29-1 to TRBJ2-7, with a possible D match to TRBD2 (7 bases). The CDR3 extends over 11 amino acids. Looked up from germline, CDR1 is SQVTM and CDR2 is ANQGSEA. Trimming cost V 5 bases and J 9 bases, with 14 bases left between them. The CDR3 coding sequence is TGCAGCGTTTGGGGGGGGGCTTCGCAGTACTTC. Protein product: CSVWGGASQYF.

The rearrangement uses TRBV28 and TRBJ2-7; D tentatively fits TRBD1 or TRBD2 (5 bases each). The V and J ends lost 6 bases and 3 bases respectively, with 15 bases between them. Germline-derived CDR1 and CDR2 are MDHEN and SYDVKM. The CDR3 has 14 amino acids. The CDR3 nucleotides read TGTGCCAGCAGGGTGGGGGACGCCTACTACGAGCAGTACTTC. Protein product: CASRVGDAYYEQYF.

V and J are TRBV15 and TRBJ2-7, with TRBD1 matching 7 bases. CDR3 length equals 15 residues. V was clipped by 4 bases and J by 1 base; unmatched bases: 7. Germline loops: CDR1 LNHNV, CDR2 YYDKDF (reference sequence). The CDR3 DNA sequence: TGTGCCACCAGCATCTCCCGGGACAGTTCCTACGAGCAGTACTTC. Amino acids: CATSISRDSSYEQYF. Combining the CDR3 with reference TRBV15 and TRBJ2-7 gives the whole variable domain DAMVIQNPRYQVTQFGKPVTLSCSQTLNHNVMYWYQQKSSQAPKLLFHYYDKDFNNEADTPDNFQSRRPNTSFCFLDIRSPGLGDTAMYLCATSISRDSSYEQYFGPGTRLTVT.

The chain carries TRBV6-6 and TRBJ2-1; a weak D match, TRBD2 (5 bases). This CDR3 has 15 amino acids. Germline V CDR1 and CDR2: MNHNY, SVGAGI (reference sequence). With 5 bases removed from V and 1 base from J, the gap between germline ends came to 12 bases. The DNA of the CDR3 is TGTGCCAGCAGTCCCCCCGGGGAATCCTACAATGAGCAGTTCTTC. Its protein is CASSPPGESYNEQFF.

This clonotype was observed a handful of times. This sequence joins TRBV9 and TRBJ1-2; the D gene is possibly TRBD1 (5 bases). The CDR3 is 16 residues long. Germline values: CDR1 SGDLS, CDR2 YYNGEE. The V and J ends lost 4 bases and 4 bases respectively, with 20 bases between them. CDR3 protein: CASSNPQDQGIYGYTF. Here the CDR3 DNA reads TGTGCCAGCAGCAACCCTCAAGATCAGGGAATCTATGGCTACACCTTC.

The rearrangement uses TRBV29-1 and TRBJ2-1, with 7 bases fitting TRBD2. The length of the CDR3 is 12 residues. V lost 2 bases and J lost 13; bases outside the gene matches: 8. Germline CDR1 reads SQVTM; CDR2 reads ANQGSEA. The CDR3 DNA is TGCAGCGTTGAACTAGCGGAAGAGACCCAGTTCTTC. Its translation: CSVELAEETQFF.

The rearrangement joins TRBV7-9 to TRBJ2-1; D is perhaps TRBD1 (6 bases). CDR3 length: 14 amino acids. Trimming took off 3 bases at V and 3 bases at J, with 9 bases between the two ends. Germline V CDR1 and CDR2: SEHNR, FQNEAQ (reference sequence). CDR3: CASSLQGNYNEQFF. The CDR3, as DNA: TGTGCCAGCAGCTTGCAGGGGAACTACAATGAGCAGTTCTTC.

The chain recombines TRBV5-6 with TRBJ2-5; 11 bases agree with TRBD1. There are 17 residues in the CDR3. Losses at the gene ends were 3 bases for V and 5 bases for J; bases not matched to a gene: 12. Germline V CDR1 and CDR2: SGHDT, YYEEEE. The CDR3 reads CASSSEDRGQVLETQYF. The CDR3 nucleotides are TGTGCCAGCAGCTCGGAGGACAGGGGGCAGGTATTGGAGACCCAGTACTTC.

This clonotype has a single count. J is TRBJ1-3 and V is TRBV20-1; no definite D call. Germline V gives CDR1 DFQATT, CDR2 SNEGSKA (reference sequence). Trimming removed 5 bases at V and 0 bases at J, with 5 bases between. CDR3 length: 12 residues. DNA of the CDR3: TGCAGTGCTGTAAGCTCTGGAAACACCATATATTTT. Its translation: CSAVSSGNTIYF.

CDR3 in DNA: TGTGCCAGCAGATTGACAACCTCCTACGAGCAGTACTTC. Amino acid sequence: CASRLTTSYEQYF. The genes are TRBV6-2 or TRBV6-3 and TRBJ2-7; the D is unclear. The germline V and J ends were trimmed by 6 bases and 0 bases, with 9 bases remaining between them. Germline lookup yields CDR1 MNHEY and CDR2 SVGEGT. The CDR3 spans 13 residues.

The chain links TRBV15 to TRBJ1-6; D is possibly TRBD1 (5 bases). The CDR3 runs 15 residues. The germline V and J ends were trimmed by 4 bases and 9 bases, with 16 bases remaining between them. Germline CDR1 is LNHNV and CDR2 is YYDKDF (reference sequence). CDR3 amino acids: CATSIGRGLGSPLHF. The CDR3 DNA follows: TGTGCCACCAGCATCGGGAGGGGATTGGGTTCACCCCTCCACTTT.

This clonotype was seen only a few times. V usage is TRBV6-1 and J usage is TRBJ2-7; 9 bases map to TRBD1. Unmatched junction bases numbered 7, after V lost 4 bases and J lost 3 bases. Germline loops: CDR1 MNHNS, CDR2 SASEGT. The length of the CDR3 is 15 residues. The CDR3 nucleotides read TGTGCCAGCAGTGCCGAGGACAGGGGAAGCTACGAGCAGTACTTC. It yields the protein CASSAEDRGSYEQYF.

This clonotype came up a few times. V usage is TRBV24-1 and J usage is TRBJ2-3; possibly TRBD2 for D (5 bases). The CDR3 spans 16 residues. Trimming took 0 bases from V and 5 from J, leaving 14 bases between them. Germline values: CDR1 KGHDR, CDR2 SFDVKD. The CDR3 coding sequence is TGTGCCACCAGTGATTTGGGGTGGAGAGGGAGAGATACGCAGTATTTT. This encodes CATSDLGWRGRDTQYF.

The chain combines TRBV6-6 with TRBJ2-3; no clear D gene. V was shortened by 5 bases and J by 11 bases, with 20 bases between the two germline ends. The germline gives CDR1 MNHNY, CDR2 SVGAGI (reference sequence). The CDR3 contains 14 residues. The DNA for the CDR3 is TGTGCCAGCAGTCAATTAGGGTTCACCTACGAGCAGTATTTT. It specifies CASSQLGFTYEQYF.

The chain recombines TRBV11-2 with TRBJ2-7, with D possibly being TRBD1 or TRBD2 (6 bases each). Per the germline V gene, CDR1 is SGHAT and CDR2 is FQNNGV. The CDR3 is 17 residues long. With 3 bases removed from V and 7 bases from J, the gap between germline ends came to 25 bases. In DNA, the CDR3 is TGTGCCAGCAGCTTTCAATCCCGGGGGCAGGTATGGAGGGAGCAGTACTTC. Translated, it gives CASSFQSRGQVWREQYF.